Given below is one T cell receptor (beta chain) in context. The data derive from a study of blood T cell repertoires in COVID-19. Study details: Donors in the United States, Italy and Spain gave samples during acute or convalescent COVID-19.

Original processing methods: Reference gene primer amplification gave estimated nucleated cell counts. Only in-frame clones appear in the TCRdb table, and some are missing; sequencing was by immunoSEQ multiplex PCR. V, J and clone size are those of that table, while D and trimming were read from the DNA. The sample yields 35,000 to 45,000 clones, around nine tenths seen once. CDR3 size: 15 residues. V trimming: 2 bases; J trimming: 6 bases; junction bases outside the gene matches: 1. Germline lookup yields CDR1 MNHEY and CDR2 SVGAGI. The clonotype comes from a human donor in a cohort sampled during active COVID-19. This chain connects TRBV6-5 to TRBJ1-6; TRBD1 matches at 10 bases. The specimen sequenced was peripheral blood. Here the CDR3 reads CASSYGQGVNSPLHF. CDR3 sequence (DNA): TGTGCCAGCAGTTACGGACAGGGGGTTAATTCACCCCTCCACTTT.